This T cell receptor beta chain was captured by sequencing in a study of blood T cell repertoires in COVID-19. This clone was detected once. Participants spanned ages roughly 18 to 90 years and resided in roughly 22 US areas. Categorization into cohorts depended on clinical history that participants reported. Recovered status applied to Cohort 3 donors who had two consecutive negative PCRs. It also applied to those with clearance or with symptom resolution. Per the study methods: It was from reference gene primer amplification that nucleated cell counts were estimated. The repertoire was sequenced with immunoSEQ multiplex PCR; TCRdb's copy has only in-frame clones and lacks some. That table gives V, J and clone size, and the DNA gave D and trimming. The table includes about 400,000 clones, 89% detected once. The clonotype was recovered from a woman younger than 45 who had recovered from COVID-19. The sequenced sample consisted of PBMCs or T cells enriched from blood (not recorded which).

The CDR3 DNA follows: TGTGCCAGCAGTTTCCCCGGACAGGCTGAAGCTTTCTTT. Protein sequence: CASSFPGQAEAFF. The genes are TRBV27 and TRBJ1-1; 7 nucleotides agree with TRBD1. In germline, CDR1 is MNHEY, CDR2 SMNVEV (reference sequence). The CDR3 totals 13 residues. The junction had 4 bases not matched to a gene; V was cut back by 3 bases and J by 6 bases.